The 10 T cell receptor beta chains in this list originate from one sample, sequenced in a study of technical replicates of blood from a few donors. Produced via immunoSEQ multiplex PCR; TCRdb's table is partial and in-frame only. The table shows roughly 79,000 clones, with 95% to 96% occurring only once. The sequenced sample was T cells isolated from PBMCs. These receptors were obtained from a human donor in good health.

This rearrangement joins TRBV29-1 to TRBJ2-7; D is perhaps TRBD1 (5 bases). Trimming stripped 6 bases from V and 3 bases from J, with 9 bases between. The CDR3 loop spans 11 amino acids. Germline loops: CDR1 SQVTM, CDR2 ANQGSEA. Here the CDR3 reads CSVQVYYEQYF. For the CDR3, the DNA is TGCAGCGTACAGGTGTACTACGAGCAGTACTTC.

The chain links TRBV19 to TRBJ2-2; 9 bases agree with TRBD2. The CDR3 has 16 residues. Germline loops: CDR1 LNHDA, CDR2 SQIVND (reference sequence). V was clipped by 5 bases and J by 1 base; unmatched bases: 5. CDR3 DNA: TGTGCCAGTAGTCTGAAGACTAGCGGGAACACCGGGGAGCTGTTTTTT. Encoded protein: CASSLKTSGNTGELFF.

This chain joins TRBV7-9 and TRBJ1-4, with 8 bases matching TRBD1. The CDR3 spans 16 residues. V lost 3 bases and J lost 5; bases outside the gene matches: 8. Germline V CDR1 and CDR2: SEHNR, FQNEAQ (reference sequence). The CDR3 sequence: CASSFIRGQGNEKLFF. CDR3 coding DNA: TGTGCCAGCAGCTTTATCCGCGGACAGGGAAATGAAAAACTGTTTTTT.

The rearrangement joins TRBV5-1 to TRBJ2-3, with 14 positions matching TRBD2. V lost 5 bases to trimming and J lost 5 bases; unmatched junction nucleotides: 1. The germline V gene has CDR1 SGHRS and CDR2 YFSETQ. The CDR3 contains 14 residues. The CDR3 reads CASRTSGRGDTQYF. As DNA, the CDR3 is TGCGCCAGCAGGACTAGCGGGAGGGGAGATACGCAGTATTTT.

The chain is built from TRBV11-3 and TRBJ2-7; D may be TRBD1 (7 bases). This CDR3 has 16 amino acids. V lost 5 bases to trimming and J lost 4 bases, with 21 bases between them. Germline V CDR1 and CDR2: SGHNT, YENEEA. The CDR3 sequence is CASSVPPDREAYEQYF. CDR3 nucleotides: TGTGCCAGCAGCGTTCCCCCAGACAGGGAGGCTTACGAGCAGTACTTC.

The chain combines TRBV7-9 with TRBJ1-2; possibly TRBD1 for D (6 bases). The germline V and J ends were trimmed by 3 bases and 5 bases, with 7 bases remaining between them. The CDR3 runs 12 residues. Germline V gene data show CDR1 as SEHNR and CDR2 as FQNEAQ (reference sequence). The CDR3 is CASSFTGYGYTF. DNA of the CDR3: TGTGCCAGCAGCTTTACAGGGTATGGCTACACCTTC.

Comment on this clone: This same CDR3 is encoded by further DNA sequences in the sample. This chain joins TRBV9 and TRBJ1-2; a weak D match, TRBD1 (6 bases). Trimming shortened V by 2 bases and J by 5 bases, and 10 bases separated the two germline ends. The germline V gene has CDR1 SGDLS and CDR2 YYNGEE. The CDR3 runs 13 residues. The CDR3 here is CASSVQGNYGYTF. The CDR3 DNA reads as TGTGCCAGCAGCGTCCAGGGGAATTATGGCTACACCTTC.

The chain links TRBV6-6 to TRBJ2-7; D not resolved. The CDR3 is 13 residues long. Trimming pared 7 bases from V and 3 bases from J, leaving 13 bases between. The germline V gene encodes CDR1 MNHNY and CDR2 SVGAGI (reference sequence). This CDR3 reads CASTRENLYEQYF. Here the CDR3 DNA reads TGTGCCAGCACTCGCGAGAACCTCTACGAGCAGTACTTC.

The V and J genes are TRBV2 and TRBJ1-5; D is unclear. The CDR3 covers 14 residues. Per the germline V gene, CDR1 is SNHLY and CDR2 is FYNNEI. Trimming pared 6 bases from V and 4 bases from J, leaving 13 bases between. DNA of the CDR3: TGTGCCAGCAGACCGTGGACTAGTAATCAGCCCCAGCATTTT. The encoded protein is CASRPWTSNQPQHF.

The genes are TRBV6-5 and TRBJ1-2; no firm D call. The germline V and J ends were trimmed by 6 bases and 4 bases, with 12 bases remaining between them. From germline, CDR1 is MNHEY and CDR2 SVGAGI. The CDR3 loop spans 13 amino acids. The CDR3: CASSREEIYGYTF. CDR3 in DNA: TGTGCCAGCAGCCGCGAGGAGATCTATGGCTACACCTTC.